These T cell receptor beta chains were read from a single sample in a study of beta chain features in type 1 diabetes. Here immunoSEQ multiplex PCR was the method, and the copy in TCRdb shows in-frame clones only, minus some. The sample carries roughly 150,000 clones, around 63% recorded once. The sequenced sample consisted of naive CD4+ T cells from blood. The receptors originated from a man aged 30-40 years with type 1 diabetes. Each CDR3 is given without its conserved first and last residue. A D gene is named only where the DNA matches it firmly. Clone size is given for some rows only: seen once, a few or many times, or a class if the clone is expanded.

ASQADNYGYT	-	10	TRBJ1-2	-	TRBV2
AWGNGADTQY	-	10	TRBJ2-3	-	TRBV30
AWTPDGLRGSDTQY	-	14	TRBJ2-3	-	TRBV30
ASSQDFAGSTDTQY	-	14	TRBJ2-3	-	TRBV4-1
ASGLAGGPLHNEQF	-	14	TRBJ2-1	TRBD2	TRBV28
ASSPSRVQETQY	-	12	TRBJ2-5	-	TRBV7-2
ASSLDLYNEQF	-	11	TRBJ2-1	-	TRBV7-9
ASSGQGETQY	once	10	TRBJ2-5	TRBD1	TRBV2
ASSSTGSGANVLT	-	13	TRBJ2-6	-	TRBV7-9
ASSLDITGELF	-	11	TRBJ2-2	-	TRBV7-9
ASSQDGNSYGYT	-	12	TRBJ1-2	-	TRBV4-3
ASSAHTEAF	-	9	TRBJ1-1	-	TRBV6-1
ASSQEFEAF	-	9	TRBJ1-1	-	TRBV4-1
ASSRLSGANVLT	-	12	TRBJ2-6	-	TRBV14
AISEKGANVLT	few	11	TRBJ2-6	-	TRBV10-3
ASSSAGESFTDTQY	-	14	TRBJ2-3	-	TRBV5-1
ASSSTPMNTEAF	few	12	TRBJ1-1	-	TRBV13
ASSDWPPDTQY	once	11	TRBJ2-3	-	TRBV2
AISESSGRGSYNEQF	-	15	TRBJ2-1	TRBD2	TRBV10-3
ASSLEGSEQY	-	10	TRBJ2-7	-	TRBV27
SASGPRGQY	-	9	TRBJ2-5	-	TRBV20-1
ASSLQGYEQY	-	10	TRBJ2-7	-	TRBV7-2
AWSPGDHGYT	-	10	TRBJ1-2	-	TRBV30
ASSYGRDQETQY	-	12	TRBJ2-5	-	TRBV7-9
ASSSPDGVSNEQF	-	13	TRBJ2-1	-	TRBV13
ASSQGRGGAYEQY	few	13	TRBJ2-7	TRBD2	TRBV14
ASSPRPVDGQY	few	11	TRBJ2-7	-	TRBV9
ASSTEGSPLH	-	10	TRBJ1-6	-	TRBV19
ASSLDRETTYNEQF	-	14	TRBJ2-1	-	TRBV11-2
ASSPEGRIPRGETQY	-	15	TRBJ2-5	-	TRBV4-3
SVEGGRLNIQY	-	11	TRBJ2-4	-	TRBV29-1
ASSLRTGGAGANVLT	-	15	TRBJ2-6	TRBD1	TRBV14
ASSQTPGQGTDEQY	-	14	TRBJ2-7	TRBD1	TRBV4-2
SVDRGRETQY	few	10	TRBJ2-5	-	TRBV29-1
SVQGESYEQY	few	10	TRBJ2-7	TRBD1	TRBV29-1
ASSLDIELYNEQF	-	13	TRBJ2-1	-	TRBV4-1
AWSSPGHANEKLF	-	13	TRBJ1-4	-	TRBV30
ASSQDGELF	few	9	TRBJ2-2	-	TRBV14
SGTVETQY	-	8	TRBJ2-5	-	TRBV29-1
ASKDTQGFRETQY	-	13	TRBJ2-5	-	TRBV5-4
ASSSLFDTGELF	once	12	TRBJ2-2	-	TRBV7-9
AWSMRLAGNEQF	few	12	TRBJ2-1	TRBD2	TRBV30
AISGVGGETQY	-	11	TRBJ2-5	-	TRBV10-3
ASCGALENIQY	-	11	TRBJ2-4	-	TRBV6-5
SAYALGGYT	once	9	TRBJ1-2	-	TRBV20-1
ASSVGAGATGNTIY	-	14	TRBJ1-3	-	TRBV9
ASQGPRVGNEQF	-	12	TRBJ2-1	-	TRBV2
ASSFSENTEAF	-	11	TRBJ1-1	-	TRBV5-1
RGQGGADTQY	-	10	TRBJ2-3	-	TRBV29-1
ATRSGLTNYGYT	once	12	TRBJ1-2	-	TRBV15
AWTGTSGVPSGANVLT	few	16	TRBJ2-6	TRBD2	TRBV30
SAVTANTGELF	few	11	TRBJ2-2	-	TRBV29-1
AISENGAYNEQF	-	12	TRBJ2-1	-	TRBV10-3